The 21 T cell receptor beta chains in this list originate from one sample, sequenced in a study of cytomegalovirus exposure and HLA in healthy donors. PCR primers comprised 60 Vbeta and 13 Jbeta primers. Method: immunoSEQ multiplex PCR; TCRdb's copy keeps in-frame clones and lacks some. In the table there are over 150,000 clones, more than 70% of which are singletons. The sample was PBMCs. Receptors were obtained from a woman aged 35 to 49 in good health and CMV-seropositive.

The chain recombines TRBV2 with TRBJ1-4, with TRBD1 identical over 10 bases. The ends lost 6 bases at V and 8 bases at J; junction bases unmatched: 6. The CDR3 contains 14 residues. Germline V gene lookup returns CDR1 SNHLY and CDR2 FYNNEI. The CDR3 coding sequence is TGTGCCAGCAGGGCCGGGACAGGGGTCGAAAAACTGTTTTTT. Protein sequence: CASRAGTGVEKLFF.

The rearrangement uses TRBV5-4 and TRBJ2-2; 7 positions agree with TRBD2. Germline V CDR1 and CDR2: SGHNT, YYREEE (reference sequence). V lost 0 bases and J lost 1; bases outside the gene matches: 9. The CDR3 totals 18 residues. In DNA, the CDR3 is TGTGCCAGCAGCTTGGCCAGGGCTAGCGGAAAGAACACCGGGGAGCTGTTTTTT. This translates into CASSLARASGKNTGELFF.

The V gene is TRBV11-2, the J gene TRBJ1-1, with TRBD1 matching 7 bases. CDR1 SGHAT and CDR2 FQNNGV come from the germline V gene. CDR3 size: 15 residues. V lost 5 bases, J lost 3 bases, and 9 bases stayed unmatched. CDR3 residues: CASSHTGVGDTEAFF. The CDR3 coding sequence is TGTGCCAGCAGCCATACAGGGGTGGGGGACACTGAAGCTTTCTTT. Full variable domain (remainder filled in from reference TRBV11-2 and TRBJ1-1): EAGVAQSPRYKIIEKRQSVAFWCNPISGHATLYWYQQILGQGPKLLIQFQNNGVVDDSQLPKDRFSAERLKGVDSTLKIQPAKLEDSAVYLCASSHTGVGDTEAFFGQGTRLTVV.

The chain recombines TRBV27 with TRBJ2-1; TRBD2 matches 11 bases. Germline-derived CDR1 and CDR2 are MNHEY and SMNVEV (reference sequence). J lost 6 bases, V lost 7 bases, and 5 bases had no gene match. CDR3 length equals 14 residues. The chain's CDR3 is CASTLAGGSNEQFF. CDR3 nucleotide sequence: TGTGCCAGCACCTTAGCGGGAGGGAGCAATGAGCAGTTCTTC.

The CDR3, as DNA: TGTGCCAGCAGGACCGACAGGGACGGGGAAAAACTGTTTTTT. It codes for CASRTDRDGEKLFF. The chain recombines TRBV6-1 with TRBJ1-4; 7 nucleotides agree with TRBD1. Trimming took 6 bases from V and 8 from J; bases not matched to a gene: 9. The CDR3 runs 14 residues. The germline V gene has CDR1 MNHNS and CDR2 SASEGT.

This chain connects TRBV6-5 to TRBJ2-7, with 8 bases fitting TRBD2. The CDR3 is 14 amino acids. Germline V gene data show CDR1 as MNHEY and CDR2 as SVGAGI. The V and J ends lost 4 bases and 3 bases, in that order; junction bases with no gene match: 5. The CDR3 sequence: CASSSSSGSYEQYF. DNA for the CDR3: TGTGCCAGCAGTTCATCAAGCGGGAGCTACGAGCAGTACTTC.

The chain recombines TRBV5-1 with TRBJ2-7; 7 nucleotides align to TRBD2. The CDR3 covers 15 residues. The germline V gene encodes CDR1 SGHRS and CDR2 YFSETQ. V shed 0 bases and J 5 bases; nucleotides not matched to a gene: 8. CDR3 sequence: CASSLAWREPHEQYF. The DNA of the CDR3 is TGCGCCAGCAGCTTGGCCTGGCGGGAGCCCCACGAGCAGTACTTC.

The CDR3 protein is CASRQNLRDITSTDTQYF. The CDR3, as DNA: TGTGCCAGCAGACAAAATCTCCGGGACATAACTAGCACAGATACGCAGTATTTT. The chain recombines TRBV7-9 with TRBJ2-3; a possible D gene is TRBD1 (6 bases). CDR3 size: 18 residues. The germline V gene encodes CDR1 SEHNR and CDR2 FQNEAQ (reference sequence). V lost 6 bases to trimming and J lost 0 bases, with 22 bases between them.

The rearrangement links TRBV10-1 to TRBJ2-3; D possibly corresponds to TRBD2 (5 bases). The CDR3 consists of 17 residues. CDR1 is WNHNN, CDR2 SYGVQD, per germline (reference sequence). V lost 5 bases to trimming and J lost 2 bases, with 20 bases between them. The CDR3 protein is CASSPSLLSGNTDTQYF. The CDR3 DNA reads TGCGCCAGCAGTCCCTCCCTTTTGAGCGGAAACACAGATACGCAGTATTTT.

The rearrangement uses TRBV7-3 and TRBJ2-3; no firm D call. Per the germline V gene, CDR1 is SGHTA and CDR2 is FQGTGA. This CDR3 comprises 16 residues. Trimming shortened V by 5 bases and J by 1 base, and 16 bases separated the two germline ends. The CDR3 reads CASSPSGPLGTDTQYF. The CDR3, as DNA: TGTGCCAGCAGCCCTTCGGGTCCCTTAGGCACAGATACGCAGTATTTT.

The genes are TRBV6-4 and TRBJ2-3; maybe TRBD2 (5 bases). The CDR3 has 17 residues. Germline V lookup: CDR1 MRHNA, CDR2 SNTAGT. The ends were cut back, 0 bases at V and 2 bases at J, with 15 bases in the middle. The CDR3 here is CASSDSIVRDYTDTQYF. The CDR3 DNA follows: TGTGCCAGCAGTGACTCGATCGTAAGAGACTACACAGATACGCAGTATTTT.

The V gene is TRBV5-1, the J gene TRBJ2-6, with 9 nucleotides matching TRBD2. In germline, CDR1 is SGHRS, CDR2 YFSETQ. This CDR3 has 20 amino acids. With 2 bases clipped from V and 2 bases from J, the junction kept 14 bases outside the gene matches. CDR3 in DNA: TGCGCCAGCAGCTTTTTTCGTCCCGGACTAGCGTCTGCTGGGGCCAACGTCCTGACTTTC. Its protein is CASSFFRPGLASAGANVLTF.

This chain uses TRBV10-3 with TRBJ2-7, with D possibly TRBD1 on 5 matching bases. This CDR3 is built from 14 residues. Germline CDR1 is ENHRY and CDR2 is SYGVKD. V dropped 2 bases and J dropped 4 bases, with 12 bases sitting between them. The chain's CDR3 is CAISENQGSYEQYF. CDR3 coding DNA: TGTGCCATCAGTGAGAATCAGGGTTCATACGAGCAGTACTTC.

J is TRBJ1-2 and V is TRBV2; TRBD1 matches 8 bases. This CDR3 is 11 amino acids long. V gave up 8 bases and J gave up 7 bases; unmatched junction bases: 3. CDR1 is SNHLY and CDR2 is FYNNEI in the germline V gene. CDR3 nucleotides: TGTGCCAGCTTGGACAGGGCTGGCTACACCTTC. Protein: CASLDRAGYTF.

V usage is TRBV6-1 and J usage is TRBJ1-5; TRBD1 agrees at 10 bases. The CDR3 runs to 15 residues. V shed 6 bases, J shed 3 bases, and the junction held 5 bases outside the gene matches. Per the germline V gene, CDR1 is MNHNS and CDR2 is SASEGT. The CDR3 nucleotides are TGTGCCAGCAGGAGACAGGGGGCCCTCAATCAGCCCCAGCATTTT. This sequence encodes CASRRQGALNQPQHF.

The DNA of the CDR3 is TGTGCCAGCAGTGTCGAGAACTATGGCTACACCTTC. As protein: CASSVENYGYTF. This chain uses TRBV9 with TRBJ1-2; D is ambiguous. Trimming shortened V by 5 bases and J by 2 bases, and 7 bases separated the two germline ends. The CDR3 contains 12 residues. The germline CDR1 and CDR2 sequences are SGDLS and YYNGEE.

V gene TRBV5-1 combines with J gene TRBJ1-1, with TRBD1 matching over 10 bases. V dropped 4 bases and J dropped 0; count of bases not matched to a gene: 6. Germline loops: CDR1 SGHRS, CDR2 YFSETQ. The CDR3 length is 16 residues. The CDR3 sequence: CASSPRTGGLNTEAFF. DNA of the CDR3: TGCGCCAGCAGCCCCCGGACAGGGGGTTTGAACACTGAAGCTTTCTTT.

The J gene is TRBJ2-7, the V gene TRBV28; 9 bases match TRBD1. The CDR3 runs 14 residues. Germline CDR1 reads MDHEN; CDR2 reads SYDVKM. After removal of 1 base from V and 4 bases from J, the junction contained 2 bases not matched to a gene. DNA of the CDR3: TGTGCCAGCAGTTTATTGGGACAGGGTTACGAGCAGTACTTC. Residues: CASSLLGQGYEQYF.

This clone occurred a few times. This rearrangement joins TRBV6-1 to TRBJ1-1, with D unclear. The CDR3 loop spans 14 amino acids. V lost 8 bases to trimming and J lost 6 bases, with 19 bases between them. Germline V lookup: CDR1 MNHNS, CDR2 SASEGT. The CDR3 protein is CASQKLVEGSEAFF. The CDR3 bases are TGTGCCAGCCAAAAACTGGTGGAGGGCTCTGAAGCTTTCTTT.

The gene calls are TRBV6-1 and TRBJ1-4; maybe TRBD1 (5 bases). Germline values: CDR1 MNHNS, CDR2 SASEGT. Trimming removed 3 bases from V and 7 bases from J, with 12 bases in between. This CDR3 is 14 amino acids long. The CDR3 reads CASSDRGMSEKLFF. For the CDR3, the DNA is TGTGCCAGCAGTGATAGGGGTATGAGTGAAAAACTGTTTTTT.

The CDR3 protein is CASSLGSGKYEQYF. CDR3 nucleotide sequence: TGTGCCAGCAGCTTAGGAAGCGGGAAGTACGAGCAGTACTTC. This sequence joins TRBV7-2 and TRBJ2-7; 7 bases agree with TRBD2. The trim removed 1 base at V and 4 bases at J, leaving 4 bases unmatched. CDR1 and CDR2 (germline): SGHTA, FQGNSA. CDR3 length equals 14 residues. Based on the CDR3 plus reference TRBV7-2 and TRBJ2-7, the full variable domain is GAGVSQSPSNKVTEKGKDVELRCDPISGHTALYWYRQSLGQGLEFLIYFQGNSAPDKSGLPSDRFSAERTGGSVSTLTIQRTQQEDSAVYLCASSLGSGKYEQYFGPGTRLTVT.